This T cell receptor (beta chain) was sequenced for a study of blood T cell repertoires in COVID-19. As for the study in general: Donors in the United States, Italy and Spain gave samples during acute or convalescent COVID-19.

Germline CDR1 and CDR2: MDHEN and SYDVKM. The CDR3 spans 14 residues. Trimming removed 2 bases from V and 4 bases from J, with 11 bases in between. A Seattle source enrolled patients during active infection and followed them longitudinally. Original methodology: Reference gene primer amplification gave estimated nucleated cell counts. Sequencing used immunoSEQ multiplex PCR; TCRdb keeps in-frame clones, though not all of them. V, J and clone size were drawn from that table, and D and trimming were deduced from the DNA. The data contain under 350,000 clones, 75% to 95% of them seen just once; the ten biggest clones take up approximately 7.5%.

The receptor's source is a woman between 25 and 40 years old with COVID-19, enrolled during active disease. The chain is built from TRBV28 and TRBJ1-1, with D hard to call. The material sequenced was peripheral blood. Written as DNA, the CDR3 is TGTGCCAGCAGTTTAGGGCTTCTGACCACTGAAGCTTTCTTT. It is translated as CASSLGLLTTEAFF.